Detailed here is one T cell receptor (beta chain). The target antigen is unknown. Primers for the PCR totalled 60 Vbeta and 13 Jbeta. Produced via immunoSEQ multiplex PCR; TCRdb's table is partial and in-frame only. The sample has some 140,000 clones, approximately 80% seen once. The germline CDR1 and CDR2 sequences are MDHEN and SYDVKM. The V gene lost 5 bases and the J gene lost 4 bases, with 8 bases spanning the gap. The CDR3 is 12 residues long. This sample was taken from a study of cytomegalovirus exposure and HLA in healthy donors. Findings and caveats of the study: Relative to the roughly 700-donor mean, N-insertions were reportedly fewer in an Asian-associated ancestry cluster in a later analysis.

These donors, healthy bone marrow donors, were studied. The sequence was collected from a woman between 40 and 55 years old in good health and CMV-seropositive. This chain links TRBV28 with TRBJ1-2, with no clear D. The sequenced sample consisted of PBMCs. The CDR3 here is CASSLGPYGYTF. For the CDR3, the DNA is TGTGCCAGCAGTCTCGGTCCCTATGGCTACACCTTC.